A selection of T cell receptor beta chains follows, all from one sample in a study of memory CD4+ T cells and cytomegalovirus serostatus. The repertoire was sequenced with immunoSEQ multiplex PCR; TCRdb's copy has only in-frame clones and lacks some. The repertoire holds under 55,000 clones, with roughly four fifths as singletons. Sequenced: memory CD4+ T cells from blood. Source of these receptors: an adult in good health and CMV-seronegative. The conserved cysteine and the conserved F or W are not part of the CDR3 here. D genes are given only for firm matches.

CDR3 length,D gene,J gene,V gene,CDR3 protein
15,NA,TRBJ1-3,TRBV2,ASSSEWQGFSGNTIY
13,NA,TRBJ2-5,TRBV11-2,ASSSGDRPMETQY
12,TRBD1,TRBJ1-1,TRBV28,ASSVGQGVREAF
12,TRBD1,TRBJ2-7,TRBV6-4,ASSNRDRALPQY
10,TRBD1,TRBJ2-7,TRBV6-6,ASSGTGYEQY
12,NA,TRBJ2-3,TRBV7-2,ASREGPNTDTQY
14,NA,TRBJ2-2,TRBV2,ASSELGGRNTGELF
12,TRBD1,TRBJ2-7,TRBV5-5,ASSLNNRGLEQY
11,TRBD1,TRBJ1-4,TRBV29-1,SVGRTGGEKLF
13,NA,TRBJ2-3,TRBV7-2,ASSLTRQSTDTQY
14,NA,TRBJ1-5,TRBV7-9,ASSQGRGGSNQPQH
13,TRBD2,TRBJ2-4,TRBV6-4,ASSERGGEENIQY
10,TRBD1,TRBJ1-2,TRBV6-6,ASTTGAGGYT
12,NA,TRBJ2-1,TRBV5-4,ASSLNLPYNEQF
13,TRBD2,TRBJ2-7,TRBV7-2,ASSFTSGDTYEQY
12,NA,TRBJ1-5,TRBV19,ASRWGGSNQPQH
13,TRBD2,TRBJ2-3,TRBV5-1,ASRDSGRSTDTQY
10,TRBD1,TRBJ2-3,TRBV7-2,ASSLNRGTQY
12,TRBD1,TRBJ1-2,TRBV27,ASRRGQGGHGYT
18,TRBD1,TRBJ1-5,TRBV5-1,ASSPVPGQGLGYSNQPQH
13,NA,TRBJ1-6,TRBV7-6,ASSLGRAENSPLH
14,TRBD1,TRBJ2-6,TRBV30,AWSRPGTAGANVLT
12,TRBD1,TRBJ2-5,TRBV11-1,ASSVDRDQETQY
14,TRBD2,TRBJ2-3,TRBV15,ATSRGPGTSLDTQY
11,NA,TRBJ2-1,TRBV7-2,ASSLAPSNEQF
9,NA,TRBJ2-1,TRBV30,AWIFSGEQF
11,TRBD1,TRBJ1-4,TRBV6-6,ASRDRVNEKLF
12,NA,TRBJ2-7,TRBV7-2,ASSPGSNSYEQY
14,TRBD1,TRBJ1-4,TRBV2,ASSDVGDRGFEKLF